The clone carrying this T cell receptor (beta chain) was seen a few times. Its antigen is currently unknown. The sample is drawn from a study of T cell responses to AZD1222 COVID-19 vaccine. Study conclusions and caveats: Spike-spanning, vaccine-associated CD4 TCRs were dominant at 160-218 and 743-854.

Germline trimming cut 0 bases from V and 5 bases from J; bases unmatched to any gene: 3. In germline, CDR1 is MRHNA, CDR2 SNTAGT. The CDR3 loop spans 15 amino acids. Repertoires were generated with immunoSEQ multiplex PCR, while TCRdb's copy carries only in-frame clones and drops some. Altogether 100,000 to 150,000 clones are present, approximately 85% being singletons, with the ten largest covering 1.5% to 2%. The gene calls are TRBV6-4 and TRBJ2-1; 8 bases match TRBD2. This sample comprised peripheral blood, obtained on day 0 of AZD1222 vaccination. This sequence was found in an adult in good health. Here the CDR3 reads CASSDSTGGNNEQFF. The CDR3 bases are TGTGCCAGCAGTGACTCGACGGGGGGGAACAATGAGCAGTTCTTC.